The clone carrying this T cell receptor beta chain was detected many times. J was trimmed by 5 bases and V by 7 bases; bases with no gene match: 7. CDR1 is MNHNY, CDR2 SVGAGI, per germline (reference sequence). This CDR3 spans 14 amino acids. TCRdb re-derived calls from the RT-PCR reads in MiXCR, one entry per CDR3 protein. Here the sample spans about 680,000 distinct CDR3 sequences, over 12% being singletons. This rearrangement joins TRBV6-6 to TRBJ1-5, with 8 bases aligning to TRBD1. The sequenced sample consisted of memory CD4+ T cells from blood. The source is a female donor in good health, serving as a healthy control. CDR3 in amino acids: CASNGQGRDQPQHF. The CDR3 nucleotides are TGTGCCAGCAACGGACAGGGAAGAGATCAGCCCCAGCATTTT.